This TCR beta chain was identified in a study of T cell responses to AZD1222 COVID-19 vaccine. Study results and limitations: The CD4 TCRs associated with vaccination extended across spike and predominated at 160-218 and 743-854.

Sequencing was performed with immunoSEQ multiplex PCR; in TCRdb, only in-frame clones are kept and a portion is missing. The sample yields 65,000 to 100,000 clones, approximately 90% seen once. Trimming pared 6 bases from V and 5 bases from J, leaving 11 bases between. Per germline, CDR1 ENHRY and CDR2 SYGVKD. This CDR3 has 13 amino acids. About this clone itself: Its antigen is currently unknown.

The sequence derives from an adult who received the AZD1222 COVID-19 vaccine. The chain has TRBV10-3 and TRBJ2-1; D may be TRBD2 (5 bases). Specimen: peripheral blood, collected 28 days after the second AZD1222 dose. CDR3 residues: CAIRGENHNEQFF. In DNA, the CDR3 is TGTGCCATCAGGGGAGAGAACCACAATGAGCAGTTCTTC.